The present T cell receptor beta chain was sequenced within a study of PD-L1 blockade in urothelial cancer. Study information: Patients went on atezolizumab at some point between 2012 and 2014, receiving 1,200 mg intravenously every 3 weeks.

Assay used: immunoSEQ multiplex PCR; TCRdb lists only in-frame clones, some missing. Of some 63,000 clones listed, roughly 76% are singletons. Time point indicated: pretreatment peripheral blood. V gave up 3 bases and J gave up 6 bases; unmatched junction bases: 10. CDR3 length: 16 amino acids. Germline values: CDR1 SGHRS, CDR2 YFSETQ. This clone was counted between two and nine times. The source was PBMCs, collected around atezolizumab (anti-PD-L1) treatment. The clonotype originates from a man aged 65 to 85 with urothelial cancer. The chain recombines TRBV5-1 with TRBJ1-2; 11 bases are a match to TRBD1. This CDR3 reads CASSSQTGTGGNGYTF. The CDR3 bases are TGCGCCAGCAGCTCCCAAACCGGGACAGGGGGGAATGGCTACACCTTC. Using reference TRBV5-1 and TRBJ1-2 for the parts outside the CDR3, the full variable domain is KAGVTQTPRYLIKTRGQQVTLSCSPISGHRSVSWYQQTPGQGLQFLFEYFSETQRNKGNFPGRFSGRQFSNSRSEMNVSTLELGDSALYLCASSSQTGTGGNGYTFGSGTRLTVV.